The next 19 T cell receptor beta chains were all read from a single sample in a study of PD-L1 blockade in urothelial cancer. Specified time point: peripheral blood 6 weeks after treatment start. Profiling relied on immunoSEQ multiplex PCR, and the TCRdb table lists in-frame clones only, not all of them. Of tens of thousands of clones in the sample, more than 80% were seen once. Sequenced here: PBMCs, sampled around atezolizumab (anti-PD-L1) treatment. The receptors originated from a man in his 70s with urothelial cancer.

The chain is built from TRBV5-1 and TRBJ2-5; 10 bases are shared with TRBD2. There are 17 residues in the CDR3. CDR1 is SGHRS and CDR2 is YFSETQ in the germline V gene. J lost 2 bases, V lost 4 bases, and 11 bases had no gene match. The CDR3 region is CASSPRWASGSQETQYF. The CDR3 DNA reads TGCGCCAGCAGCCCCAGGTGGGCTAGCGGGAGTCAAGAGACCCAGTACTTC.

The rearrangement joins TRBV28 to TRBJ2-7, with D perhaps TRBD1 (5 bases). Germline V gene sequence: CDR1 MDHEN, CDR2 SYDVKM. The V end lost 4 bases, the J end lost 0 bases, and 7 bases lay between the germline ends. The CDR3 extends over 13 amino acids. The CDR3 DNA reads as TGTGCCAGCAGTTCTGGGGCCTCCTACGAGCAGTACTTC. Its translation: CASSSGASYEQYF.

This chain uses TRBV6-1 with TRBJ2-3; tentative D call: TRBD1 (6 bases). V was pared by 2 bases and J by 2 bases, with 11 bases between. Germline-derived CDR1 and CDR2 are MNHNS and SASEGT. CDR3 length: 15 amino acids. CDR3 in amino acids: CASSEFGQYTDTQYF. The DNA for the CDR3 is TGTGCCAGCAGTGAATTCGGACAGTACACAGATACGCAGTATTTT.

This chain links TRBV5-1 with TRBJ2-3; D is possibly TRBD1 (6 bases). In germline, CDR1 is SGHRS, CDR2 YFSETQ. The CDR3 spans 14 residues. Trimming removed 4 bases from V and 3 bases from J, with 12 bases in between. The CDR3 region is CASSPRQETDTQYF. The CDR3 region has the DNA TGCGCCAGCAGCCCCCGACAGGAGACAGATACGCAGTATTTT.

V and J are TRBV10-1 and TRBJ2-7; D is possibly TRBD1 (5 bases). Trimming took off 0 bases at V and 10 bases at J, with 10 bases between the two ends. Germline loops: CDR1 WNHNN, CDR2 SYGVQD (reference sequence). The CDR3 extends over 12 amino acids. CDR3 protein: CASSESPGFQYF. The DNA of the CDR3 is TGCGCCAGCAGTGAGTCGCCAGGGTTCCAGTACTTC.

The V gene is TRBV28, the J gene TRBJ2-1; D remains unclear. The germline V gene encodes CDR1 MDHEN and CDR2 SYDVKM. This CDR3 is built from 14 residues. Deletions cut 5 bases from V and 7 bases from J, with 15 bases between. CDR3 sequence: CASSPPQHWNEQFF. CDR3 DNA: TGTGCCAGCAGTCCCCCTCAACATTGGAATGAGCAGTTCTTC.

This chain links TRBV15 with TRBJ2-7; 8 bases are shared with TRBD1. Germline V gene sequence: CDR1 LNHNV, CDR2 YYDKDF (reference sequence). The CDR3 length is 13 residues. V lost 7 bases, J lost 7 bases, and 9 bases stayed unmatched. The CDR3 reads CATTLDRVGEQYF. In DNA, the CDR3 is TGTGCCACCACCCTGGACAGGGTGGGGGAGCAGTACTTC.

The chain joins TRBV5-1 to TRBJ2-5; D is unresolved. Trimming took 2 bases from V and 2 from J, leaving 7 bases between them. CDR1 and CDR2 from the germline V gene are SGHRS and YFSETQ. This CDR3 comprises 13 residues. This CDR3 reads CASSFSGQETQYF. CDR3 nucleotide sequence: TGCGCCAGCAGCTTTTCCGGTCAAGAGACCCAGTACTTC.

The chain uses TRBV13 and TRBJ2-5; D is unclear. Judging by the DNA end, TRBJ2-7 fits better; the J call may be wrong. The CDR3 consists of 11 residues. Per the germline V gene, CDR1 is PRHDT and CDR2 is FYEKMQ (reference sequence). The CDR3 loop is CASSPSYEQYF. The CDR3 DNA follows: TGTGCCAGCAGCCCGTCCTACGAGCAGTACTTC.

This chain uses TRBV5-6 with TRBJ2-7; D is possibly TRBD2 (6 bases). Germline CDR1 reads SGHDT; CDR2 reads YYEEEE. The ends were cut back, 4 bases at V and 1 base at J, with 15 bases in the middle. This CDR3 comprises 15 residues. DNA of the CDR3: TGTGCCAGCAGCCTGGTCGGGAGAGGGTCCTACGAGCAGTACTTC. It yields the protein CASSLVGRGSYEQYF.

This chain uses TRBV27 with TRBJ2-1; 9 positions agree with TRBD2. Germline CDR1 and CDR2: MNHEY and SMNVEV (reference sequence). After removal of 8 bases from V and 0 bases from J, the junction contained 8 bases not matched to a gene. The CDR3 loop spans 16 amino acids. The CDR3 bases are TGTGCCAGCGCCTCTAGCGGGACCCTCTCCTACAATGAGCAGTTCTTC. It translates to CASASSGTLSYNEQFF.

CDR3 amino acids: CATSRGGLTLYEQYF. CDR3 sequence (DNA): TGTGCCACCAGCCGAGGAGGCCTCACGCTCTACGAGCAGTACTTC. V gene TRBV15 combines with J gene TRBJ2-7; TRBD2 is a possible D gene (5 bases). V was clipped by 5 bases and J by 3 bases, with 17 bases between them. The CDR3 runs to 15 residues. Germline assignment: CDR1 LNHNV and CDR2 YYDKDF (reference sequence).

This clone occurred once. J is TRBJ2-7 and V is TRBV9; a weak D match, TRBD2 (6 bases). With 0 bases removed from V and 3 bases from J, the gap between germline ends came to 13 bases. Germline V gene sequence: CDR1 SGDLS, CDR2 YYNGEE. There are 15 residues in the CDR3. The CDR3 here is CASSVGGTPSYEQYF. DNA for the CDR3: TGTGCCAGCAGCGTAGGCGGGACCCCAAGCTACGAGCAGTACTTC.

The rearrangement links TRBV28 to TRBJ2-2; D is ambiguous. Germline V gene sequence: CDR1 MDHEN, CDR2 SYDVKM. The V end lost 4 bases, the J end lost 11 bases, and 11 bases lay between the germline ends. The CDR3 has 12 residues. The DNA of the CDR3 is TGTGCCAGCAGTTCAACAGTCATAGAGCTGTTTTTT. Its translation is CASSSTVIELFF. The full variable domain, in which reference TRBV28 and TRBJ2-2 provide the parts outside the CDR3, is DVKVTQSSRYLVKRTGEKVFLECVQDMDHENMFWYRQDPGLGLRLIYFSYDVKMKEKGDIPEGYSVSREKKERFSLILESASTNQTSMYLCASSSTVIELFFGEGSRLTVL.

The V call is TRBV9, the J call TRBJ2-7, with 11 positions matching TRBD2. With 3 bases clipped from V and 4 bases from J, the junction kept 9 bases outside the gene matches. CDR3 length equals 16 residues. The germline gives CDR1 SGDLS, CDR2 YYNGEE. CDR3 in DNA: TGTGCCAGCAGCGCGAGTCTAGCGGGAGGATTTTACGAGCAGTACTTC. It encodes CASSASLAGGFYEQYF.

The chain uses TRBV19 and TRBJ2-2, with 14 bases lining up with TRBD2. Germline CDR1 and CDR2: LNHDA and SQIVND (reference sequence). V was clipped by 5 bases and J by 4 bases; unmatched bases: 9. This CDR3 spans 18 amino acids. The CDR3 nucleotides are TGTGCCAGTAGTTTAAGGACTAGCGGGAGGTCGGGCACCGGGGAGCTGTTTTTT. Its protein is CASSLRTSGRSGTGELFF.

The chain combines TRBV5-1 with TRBJ2-1; 10 nucleotides agree with TRBD2. Losses at the gene ends were 4 bases for V and 2 bases for J; bases not matched to a gene: 9. CDR3 length: 17 amino acids. Germline CDR1 is SGHRS and CDR2 is YFSETQ. CDR3 coding DNA: TGCGCCAGCAGCCGTCGCCCAGCGGGGGGGACCTACAATGAGCAGTTCTTC. It yields the protein CASSRRPAGGTYNEQFF.

The V call is TRBV6-1, the J call TRBJ2-1; 9 bases match TRBD2. CDR1 MNHNS and CDR2 SASEGT come from the germline V gene. The CDR3 spans 18 residues. V lost 1 base and J lost 0; bases outside the gene matches: 7. In DNA form, the CDR3 reads TGTGCCAGCAGTGAAGGTTTAGCGGGGGTCAGCTCCTACAATGAGCAGTTCTTC. Translated, it gives CASSEGLAGVSSYNEQFF.

This chain connects TRBV5-1 to TRBJ2-3; tentative D call: TRBD2 (6 bases). Trimming stripped 7 bases from V and 1 base from J, with 13 bases between. CDR1 SGHRS and CDR2 YFSETQ come from the germline V gene. The CDR3 spans 14 residues. CDR3 amino acids: CASRGTGGTDTQYF. CDR3 nucleotides: TGCGCCAGCCGGGGGACGGGGGGCACAGATACGCAGTATTTT. The full variable domain, its missing parts supplied by reference TRBV5-1 and TRBJ2-3, is KAGVTQTPRYLIKTRGQQVTLSCSPISGHRSVSWYQQTPGQGLQFLFEYFSETQRNKGNFPGRFSGRQFSNSRSEMNVSTLELGDSALYLCASRGTGGTDTQYFGPGTRLTVL.